Shown below are 7 T cell receptor beta chains from a single sample sequenced in a study of response to subunit inactivated influenza vaccine (dated by TCRdb to about 2018). The library was generated by RT-PCR. Instrument used: Illumina HiSeq 2500. The raw public data were reprocessed by TCRdb itself: fastp quality trimming at Q25, MiXCR clonotype calling, in-frame beta chains only. Rows are unified per CDR3 protein, each entry keeping the most common DNA and genes. The sample profile shows 300,000 to 350,000 distinct CDR3 sequences; just over 20% of them were found once. About 10% of the sample rests with the top ten. Sequenced here: PBMCs from blood, sampled approximately 20 months after vaccination. The receptors shown here come from a man aged 50 to 69 who received an inactivated influenza vaccine. Donor details come from another sample of the same person, matched by shared clones.

This clonotype turned up a few times. The genes are TRBV19 and TRBJ2-1; 7 nucleotides agree with TRBD2. The V and J ends lost 0 bases and 7 bases, in that order; junction bases with no gene match: 21. Per germline, CDR1 LNHDA and CDR2 SQIVND (reference sequence). The CDR3 spans 20 residues. The CDR3 region is CASSIDGSGPSRRRWNEQFF. The DNA of the CDR3 is TGTGCCAGTAGTATAGATGGTAGCGGGCCCTCCCGGAGAAGGTGGAATGAGCAGTTCTTC.

This clonotype has more than one count but fewer than ten. The gene calls are TRBV25-1 and TRBJ2-3, with D perhaps given as TRBD1 or TRBD2 (5 bases each). Germline CDR1 and CDR2: MGHDK and SYGVNS. The CDR3 covers 14 residues. The ends were cut back, 4 bases at V and 3 bases at J, with 11 bases in the middle. The DNA of the CDR3 is TGTGCCAGCAGTGCCCGGGACGGGACAGATACGCAGTATTTT. This sequence encodes CASSARDGTDTQYF.

The chain is built from TRBV4-2 and TRBJ2-3; a possible D gene is TRBD2 (6 bases). V lost 3 bases to trimming and J lost 0 bases, with 13 bases between them. The germline CDR1 and CDR2 sequences are LGHNA and YNFKEQ. This CDR3 is 16 amino acids long. The CDR3 nucleotides are TGTGCCAGCAGCCATGATACTAGCCCCAGCACAGATACGCAGTATTTT. Its translation: CASSHDTSPSTDTQYF.

This chain links TRBV12-3 or TRBV12-4 with TRBJ2-7; 9 bases are a match to TRBD1. CDR3 length equals 15 residues. The V segment lost 5 bases and the J segment 5 bases; nucleotides outside the gene matches: 10. CDR3: CASSHTGTGSNEQYF. For the CDR3, the DNA is TGTGCCAGCAGTCACACCGGGACAGGGTCTAACGAGCAGTACTTC.

To note about this clonotype: A much more abundant neighbour one base away suggests this may be a read error. The V call is TRBV12-3 or TRBV12-4, the J call TRBJ1-1; 8 bases match TRBD1. This CDR3 contains 12 residues. V was pared by 5 bases and J by 10 bases, with 6 bases of the junction left unmatched. This chain's CDR3 is CASSPGQGGAFF. The CDR3 DNA is TGTGCCAGCAGTCCCGGACAGGGAGGAGCTTTCTTT.

V gene TRBV5-4 combines with J gene TRBJ1-2; TRBD1 aligns across 7 bases. Germline CDR1 and CDR2: SGHNT and YYREEE (reference sequence). V was clipped by 4 bases and J by 8 bases; unmatched bases: 14. This CDR3 spans 15 amino acids. The CDR3 region has the DNA TGTGCCAGCAGCCCCCTAGGGACAGCCATTCGGGGCTACACCTTC. Translating gives CASSPLGTAIRGYTF. The entire variable domain, with the rest obtained from reference TRBV5-4 and TRBJ1-2, is as follows: ETGVTQSPTHLIKTRGQQVTLRCSSQSGHNTVSWYQQALGQGPQFIFQYYREEENGRGNFPPRFSGLQFPNYSSELNVNALELDDSALYLCASSPLGTAIRGYTFGSGTRLTVV.

In this sample, this clonotype turned up many times. The gene calls are TRBV20-1 and TRBJ1-1, with D possibly TRBD1 on 6 matching bases. Trimming cost V 3 bases and J 4 bases, with 15 bases left between them. The CDR3 covers 14 residues. The V gene's germline CDR1 is DFQATT and CDR2 SNEGSKA (reference sequence). The CDR3 bases are TGCAGTGCTAGTTCCGGGGGCGGGAGCACTGAAGCTTTCTTT. Translating it yields CSASSGGGSTEAFF.